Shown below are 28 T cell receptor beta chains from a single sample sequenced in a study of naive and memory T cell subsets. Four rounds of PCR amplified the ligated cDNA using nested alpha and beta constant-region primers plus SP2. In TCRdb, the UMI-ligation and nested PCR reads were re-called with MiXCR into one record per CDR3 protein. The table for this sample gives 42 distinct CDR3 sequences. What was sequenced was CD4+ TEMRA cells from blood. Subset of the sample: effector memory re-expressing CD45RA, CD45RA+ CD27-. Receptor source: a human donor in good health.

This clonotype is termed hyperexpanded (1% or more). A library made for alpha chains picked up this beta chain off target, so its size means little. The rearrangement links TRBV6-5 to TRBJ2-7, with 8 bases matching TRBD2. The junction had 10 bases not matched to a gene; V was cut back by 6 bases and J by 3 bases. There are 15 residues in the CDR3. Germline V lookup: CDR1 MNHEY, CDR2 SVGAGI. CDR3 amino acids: CASSHPVREGYEQYF. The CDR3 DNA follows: TGTGCCAGCAGCCACCCAGTCCGGGAGGGCTACGAGCAGTACTTC.

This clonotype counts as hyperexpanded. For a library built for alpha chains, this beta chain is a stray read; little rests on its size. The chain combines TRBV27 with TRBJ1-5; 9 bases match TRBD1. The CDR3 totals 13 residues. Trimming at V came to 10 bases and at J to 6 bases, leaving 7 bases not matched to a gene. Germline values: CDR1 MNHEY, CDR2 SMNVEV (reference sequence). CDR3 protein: CAIQDRGGQPQHF. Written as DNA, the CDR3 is TGTGCCATACAGGACAGGGGAGGTCAGCCCCAGCATTTT.

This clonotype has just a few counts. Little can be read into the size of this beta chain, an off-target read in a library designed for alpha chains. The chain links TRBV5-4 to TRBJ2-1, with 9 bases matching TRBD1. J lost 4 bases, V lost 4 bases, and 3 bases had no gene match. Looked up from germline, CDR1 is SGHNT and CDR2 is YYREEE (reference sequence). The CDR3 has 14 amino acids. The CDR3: CASSQDRGYNEQFF. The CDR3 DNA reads TGTGCCAGCAGCCAGGACAGGGGTTACAATGAGCAGTTCTTC.

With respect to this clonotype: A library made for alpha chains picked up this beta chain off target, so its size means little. The CDR3 region is CSARDVRKSPPEAFF. The CDR3 DNA reads as TGCAGTGCTAGAGATGTGAGGAAATCTCCCCCTGAAGCTTTCTTT. The chain joins TRBV20-1 to TRBJ1-1, with no clear D. Per germline, CDR1 DFQATT and CDR2 SNEGSKA (reference sequence). CDR3 length: 15 residues. The V end was cut by 0 bases, the J end by 6 bases, with 17 bases between.

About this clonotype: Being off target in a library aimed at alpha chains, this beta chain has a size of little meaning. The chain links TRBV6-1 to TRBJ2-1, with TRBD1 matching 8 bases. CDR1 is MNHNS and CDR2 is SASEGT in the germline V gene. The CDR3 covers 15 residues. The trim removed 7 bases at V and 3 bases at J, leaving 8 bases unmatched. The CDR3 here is CASNRDRGLYNEQFF. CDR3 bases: TGTGCCAGCAACAGAGACAGGGGTCTCTACAATGAGCAGTTCTTC.

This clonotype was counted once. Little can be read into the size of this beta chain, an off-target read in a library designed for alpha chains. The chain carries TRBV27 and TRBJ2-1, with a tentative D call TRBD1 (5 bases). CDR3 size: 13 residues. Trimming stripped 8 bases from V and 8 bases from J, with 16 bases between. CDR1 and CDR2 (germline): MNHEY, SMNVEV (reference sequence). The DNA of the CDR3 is TGTGCCAGCTCTCTCTGGGGCGAAGATGAGCAGTTCTTC. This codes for CASSLWGEDEQFF.

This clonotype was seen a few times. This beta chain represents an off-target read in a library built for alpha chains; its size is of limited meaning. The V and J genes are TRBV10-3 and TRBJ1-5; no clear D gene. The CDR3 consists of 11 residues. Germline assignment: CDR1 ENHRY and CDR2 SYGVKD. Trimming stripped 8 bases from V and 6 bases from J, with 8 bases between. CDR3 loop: CAIGTIQPQHF. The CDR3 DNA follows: TGTGCCATCGGAACGATTCAGCCCCAGCATTTT.

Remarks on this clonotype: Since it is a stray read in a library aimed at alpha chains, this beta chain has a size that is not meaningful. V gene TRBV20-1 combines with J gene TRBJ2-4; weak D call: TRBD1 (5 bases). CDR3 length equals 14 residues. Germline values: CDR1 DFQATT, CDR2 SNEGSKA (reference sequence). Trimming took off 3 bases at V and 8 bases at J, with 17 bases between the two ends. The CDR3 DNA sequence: TGCAGTGCTAGGAAAGGGGATTCGTGGGACATTCAGTACTTC. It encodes CSARKGDSWDIQYF.

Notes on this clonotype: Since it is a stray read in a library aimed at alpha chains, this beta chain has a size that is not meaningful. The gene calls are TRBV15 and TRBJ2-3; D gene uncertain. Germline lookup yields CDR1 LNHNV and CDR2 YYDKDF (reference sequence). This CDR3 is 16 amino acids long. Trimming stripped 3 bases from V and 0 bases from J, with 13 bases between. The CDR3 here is CATSRNTVSSTDTQYF. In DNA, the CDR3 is TGTGCCACCAGCAGGAACACAGTATCTAGCACAGATACGCAGTATTTT.

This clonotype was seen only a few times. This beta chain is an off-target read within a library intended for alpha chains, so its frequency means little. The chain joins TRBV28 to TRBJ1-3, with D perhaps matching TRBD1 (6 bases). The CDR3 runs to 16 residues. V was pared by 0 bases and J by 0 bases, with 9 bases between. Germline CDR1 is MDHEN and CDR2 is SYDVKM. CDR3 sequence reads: CASSLWRGGSGNTIYF. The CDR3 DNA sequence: TGTGCCAGCAGTTTATGGAGGGGGGGCTCTGGAAACACCATATATTTT. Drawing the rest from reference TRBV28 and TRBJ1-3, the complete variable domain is DVKVTQSSRYLVKRTGEKVFLECVQDMDHENMFWYRQDPGLGLRLIYFSYDVKMKEKGDIPEGYSVSREKKERFSLILESASTNQTSMYLCASSLWRGGSGNTIYFGEGSWLTVV.

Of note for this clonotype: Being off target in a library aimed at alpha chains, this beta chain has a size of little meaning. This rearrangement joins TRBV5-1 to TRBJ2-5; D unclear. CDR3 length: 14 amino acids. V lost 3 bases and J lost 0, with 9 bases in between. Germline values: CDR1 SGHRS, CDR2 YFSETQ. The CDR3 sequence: CASSYAMYQETQYF. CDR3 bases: TGCGCCAGCAGCTACGCAATGTACCAAGAGACCCAGTACTTC.

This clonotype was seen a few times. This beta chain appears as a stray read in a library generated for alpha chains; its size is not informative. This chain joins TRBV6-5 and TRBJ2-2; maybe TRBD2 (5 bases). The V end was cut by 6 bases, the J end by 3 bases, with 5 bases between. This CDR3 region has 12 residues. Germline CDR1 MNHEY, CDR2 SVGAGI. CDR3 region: CASRRDTGELFF. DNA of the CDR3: TGTGCCAGCAGGAGGGACACCGGGGAGCTGTTTTTT.

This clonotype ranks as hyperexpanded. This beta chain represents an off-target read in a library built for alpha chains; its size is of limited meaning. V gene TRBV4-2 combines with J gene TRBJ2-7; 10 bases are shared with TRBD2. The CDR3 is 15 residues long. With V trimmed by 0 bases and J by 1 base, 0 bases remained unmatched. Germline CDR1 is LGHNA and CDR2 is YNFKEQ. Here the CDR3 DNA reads TGTGCCAGCAGCCAAGAGACTAGCGGGTCCTACGAGCAGTACTTC. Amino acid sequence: CASSQETSGSYEQYF.

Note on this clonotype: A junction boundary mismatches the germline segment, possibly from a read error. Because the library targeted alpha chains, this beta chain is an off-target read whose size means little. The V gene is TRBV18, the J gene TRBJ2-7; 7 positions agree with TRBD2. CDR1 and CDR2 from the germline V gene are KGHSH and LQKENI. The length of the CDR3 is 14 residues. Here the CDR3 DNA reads TGTGCCAGCTCACCGGGCGGGAGCTCCCACGAGCAGTACTTC. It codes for CASSPGGSSHEQYF.

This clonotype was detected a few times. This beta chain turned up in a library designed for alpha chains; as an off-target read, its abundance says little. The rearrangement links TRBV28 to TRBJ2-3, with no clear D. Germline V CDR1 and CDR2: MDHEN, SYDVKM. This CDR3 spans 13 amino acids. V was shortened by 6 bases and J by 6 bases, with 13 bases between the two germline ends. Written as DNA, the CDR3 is TGTGCCAGCAGCTCCGTTGAGTCGGATACGCAGTATTTT. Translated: CASSSVESDTQYF.

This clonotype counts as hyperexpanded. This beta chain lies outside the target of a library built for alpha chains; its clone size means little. CDR3 bases: TGCAGCTCAGGAGGCCAGTGGAACTTGGGCTCCTATAATTCACCCCTCCACTTT. Its protein product is CSSGGQWNLGSYNSPLHF. J is TRBJ1-6 and V is TRBV29-1; D is uncertain. V was clipped by 8 bases and J by 0 bases, with 23 bases between them. Germline V gene lookup returns CDR1 SQVTM and CDR2 ANQGSEA. The CDR3 totals 18 residues.

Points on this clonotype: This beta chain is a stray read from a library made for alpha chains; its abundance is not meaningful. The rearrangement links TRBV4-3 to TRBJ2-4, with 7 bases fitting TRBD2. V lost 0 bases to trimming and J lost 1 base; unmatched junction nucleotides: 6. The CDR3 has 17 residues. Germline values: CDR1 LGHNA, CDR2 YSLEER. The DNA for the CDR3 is TGCGCCAGCAGCCAAGATTCAGCGGGAAGGGCCAAAAACATTCAGTACTTC. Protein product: CASSQDSAGRAKNIQYF.

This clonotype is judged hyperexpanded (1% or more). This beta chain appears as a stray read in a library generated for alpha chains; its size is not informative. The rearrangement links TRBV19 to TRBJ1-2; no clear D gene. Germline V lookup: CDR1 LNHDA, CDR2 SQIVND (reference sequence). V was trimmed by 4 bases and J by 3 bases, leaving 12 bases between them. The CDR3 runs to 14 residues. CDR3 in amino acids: CASSKDISDYGYTF. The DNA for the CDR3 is TGTGCCAGTAGTAAAGACATAAGCGACTATGGCTACACCTTC.

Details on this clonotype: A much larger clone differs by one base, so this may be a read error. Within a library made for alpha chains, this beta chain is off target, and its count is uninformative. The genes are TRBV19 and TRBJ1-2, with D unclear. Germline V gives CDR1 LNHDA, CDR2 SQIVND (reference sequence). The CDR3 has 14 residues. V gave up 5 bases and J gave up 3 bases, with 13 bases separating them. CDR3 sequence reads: CASSEDISDYGYTF. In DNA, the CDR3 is TGTGCCAGTAGTGAAGACATAAGCGACTATGGCTACACCTTC.

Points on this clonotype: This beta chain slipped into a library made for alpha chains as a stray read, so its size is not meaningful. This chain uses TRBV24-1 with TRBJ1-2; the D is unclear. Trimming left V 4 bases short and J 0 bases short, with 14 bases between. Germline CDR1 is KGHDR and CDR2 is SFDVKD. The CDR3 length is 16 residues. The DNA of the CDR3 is TGTGCCACCAGTGACTCCCGACAAGAACCTAACTATGGCTACACCTTC. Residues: CATSDSRQEPNYGYTF.

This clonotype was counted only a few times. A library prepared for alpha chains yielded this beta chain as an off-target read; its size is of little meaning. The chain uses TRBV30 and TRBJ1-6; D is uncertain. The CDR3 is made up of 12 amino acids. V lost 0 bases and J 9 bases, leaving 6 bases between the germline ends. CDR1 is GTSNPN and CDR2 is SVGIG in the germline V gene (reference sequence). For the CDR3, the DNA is TGTGCCTGGAGTGTCCCCCCTTCACCCCTCCACTTT. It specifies CAWSVPPSPLHF.

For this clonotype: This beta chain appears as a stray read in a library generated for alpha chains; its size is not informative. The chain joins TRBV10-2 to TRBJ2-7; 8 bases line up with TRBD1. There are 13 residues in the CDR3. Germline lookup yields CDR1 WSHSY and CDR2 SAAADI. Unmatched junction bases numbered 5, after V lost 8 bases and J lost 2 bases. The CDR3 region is CASVLQGAYEQYF. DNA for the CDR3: TGCGCCAGCGTCCTACAGGGGGCCTACGAGCAGTACTTC.

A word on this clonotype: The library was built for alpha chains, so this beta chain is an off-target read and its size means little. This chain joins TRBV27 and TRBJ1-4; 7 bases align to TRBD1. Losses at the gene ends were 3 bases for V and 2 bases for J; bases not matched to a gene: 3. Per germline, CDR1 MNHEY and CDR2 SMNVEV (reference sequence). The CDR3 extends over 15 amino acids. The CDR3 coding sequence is TGTGCCAGCAGTTTTTTCAGGGGGACTAATGAAAAACTGTTTTTT. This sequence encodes CASSFFRGTNEKLFF. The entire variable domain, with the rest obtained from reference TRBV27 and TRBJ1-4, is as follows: EAQVTQNPRYLITVTGKKLTVTCSQNMNHEYMSWYRQDPGLGLRQIYYSMNVEVTDKGDVPEGYKVSRKEKRNFPLILESPSPNQTSLYFCASSFFRGTNEKLFFGSGTQLSVL.

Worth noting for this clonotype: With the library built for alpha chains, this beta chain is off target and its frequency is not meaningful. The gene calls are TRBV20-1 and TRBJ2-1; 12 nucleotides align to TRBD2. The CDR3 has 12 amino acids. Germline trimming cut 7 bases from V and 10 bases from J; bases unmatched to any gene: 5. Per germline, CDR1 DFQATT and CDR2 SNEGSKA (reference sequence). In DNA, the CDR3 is TGCAGTGTGCTAGCGGGAGGGCAGGAGCAGTTCTTC. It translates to CSVLAGGQEQFF.

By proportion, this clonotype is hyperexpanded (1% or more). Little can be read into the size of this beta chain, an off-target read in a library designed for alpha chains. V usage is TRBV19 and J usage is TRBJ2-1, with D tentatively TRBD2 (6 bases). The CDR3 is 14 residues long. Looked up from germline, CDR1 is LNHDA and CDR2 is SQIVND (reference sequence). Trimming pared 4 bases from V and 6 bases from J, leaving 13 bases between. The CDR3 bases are TGTGCCAGTAGTAGGGAGGACCTTCCCAATGAGCAGTTCTTC. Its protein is CASSREDLPNEQFF.

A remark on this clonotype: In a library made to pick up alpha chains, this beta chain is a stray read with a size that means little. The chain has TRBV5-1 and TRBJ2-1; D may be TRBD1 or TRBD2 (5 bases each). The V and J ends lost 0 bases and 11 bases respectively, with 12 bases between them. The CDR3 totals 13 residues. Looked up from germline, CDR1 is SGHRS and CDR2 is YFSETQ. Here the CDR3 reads CASSLGSGSKQFF. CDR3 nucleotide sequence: TGCGCCAGCAGCTTGGGTTCAGGGAGTAAGCAGTTCTTC.

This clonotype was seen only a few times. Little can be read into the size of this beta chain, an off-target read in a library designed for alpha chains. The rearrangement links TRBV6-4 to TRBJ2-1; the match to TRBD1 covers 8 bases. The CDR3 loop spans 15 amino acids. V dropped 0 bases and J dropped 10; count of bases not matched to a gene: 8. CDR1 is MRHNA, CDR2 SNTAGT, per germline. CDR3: CASSDSQTGADEQFF. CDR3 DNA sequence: TGTGCCAGCAGTGACTCCCAGACAGGGGCGGACGAGCAGTTCTTC.

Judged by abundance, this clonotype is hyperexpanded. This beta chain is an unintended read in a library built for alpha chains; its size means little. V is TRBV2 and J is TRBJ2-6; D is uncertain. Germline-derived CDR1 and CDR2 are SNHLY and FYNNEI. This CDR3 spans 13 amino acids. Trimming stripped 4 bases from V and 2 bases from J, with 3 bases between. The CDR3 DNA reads TGTGCCAGCAGTGTGACTGGGGCCAACGTCCTGACTTTC. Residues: CASSVTGANVLTF.